This T cell receptor beta chain originates from a study of blood T cell repertoires in COVID-19. V dropped 3 bases and J dropped 1 base, with 16 bases sitting between them. The CDR3 spans 17 residues. Germline-derived CDR1 and CDR2 are LNHDA and SQIVND (reference sequence). TCRdb's table, derived via immunoSEQ multiplex PCR, lists solely in-frame clones and lacks some. Among under 300,000 clones listed, nearly 90% were seen once. The sequenced material came from peripheral blood. V gene TRBV19 combines with J gene TRBJ1-3; D is undetermined. The TCR originated in a woman between 55 and 75 years old with COVID-19, enrolled during active disease. The CDR3 region is CASSIRLGLRSGNTIYF. For the CDR3, the DNA is TGTGCCAGTAGTATTCGACTGGGTTTGCGATCTGGAAACACCATATATTTT.